The rows below give T cell receptor beta chains drawn from one sample of a study of T-cell reconstitution after alpha-beta-depleted transplantation in children. TCRdb re-derived calls from the PCR reads in MiXCR, one entry per CDR3 protein. The profile shows roughly 420,000 distinct CDR3 sequences, 15% to 20% of them singletons. The specimen was PBMCs, mostly from graft donor cells, collected 360 days after TCRalphabeta/CD19-depleted stem cell transplant. These receptor sequences come from a boy in the first two years of life who had a stem cell transplant for Wiskott-Aldrich syndrome, so the T cells may come from the graft donor. CDR3s include the opening cysteine and the closing phenylalanine or tryptophan. The D gene is left open where the match is weak. Size is stated for part of the rows, as once, few or many counts, or as a class when the clone is expanded.

CASSEWVTQYF,TGTGCCAGCAGTGAATGGGTGACCCAGTACTTC,TRBJ2-5,NA,few,TRBV25-1
CASSLGYGGELFF,TGTGCCAGCAGTTTAGGGTATGGCGGGGAGCTGTTTTTT,TRBJ2-2,NA,many,TRBV12-3/TRBV12-4
CSVAGGRTDTQYF,TGCAGCGTTGCAGGGGGGCGCACAGATACGCAGTATTTT,TRBJ2-3,NA,few,TRBV29-1
CASSQLPGQGENTQYF,TGTGCCAGCAGCCAGCTACCGGGACAGGGTGAAAATACGCAGTATTTT,TRBJ2-3,TRBD1,NA,TRBV14
CASSPTGSSYEQYF,TGTGCCAGCAGTCCCACCGGGTCTTCCTACGAGCAGTACTTC,TRBJ2-7,NA,many,TRBV12-3/TRBV12-4
CASSLARLRGVNEQFF,TGTGCCAGCAGCTTAGCCCGCTTGCGGGGGGTCAATGAGCAGTTCTTC,TRBJ2-1,TRBD2,NA,TRBV13
CASSFAGGEGELFF,TGTGCCAGCAGCTTTGCAGGGGGCGAGGGGGAGCTGTTTTTT,TRBJ2-2,TRBD1,medium-sized,TRBV7-8
CASSPGAGRKGVGANVLTF,TGTGCCAGCTCACCGGGGGCGGGACGCAAAGGAGTTGGGGCCAACGTCCTGACTTTC,TRBJ2-6,NA,few,TRBV18
CASSLKGRLDYEQYF,TGTGCCAGCAGTTTAAAGGGTCGACTCGACTACGAGCAGTACTTC,TRBJ2-7,NA,NA,TRBV12-3/TRBV12-4
CASSELVGVSSYEQYF,TGTGCCAGCAGTGAATTGGTGGGGGTAAGCTCCTACGAGCAGTACTTC,TRBJ2-7,NA,NA,TRBV25-1
CASSQQTGSTQYF,TGCGCCAGCAGCCAGCAAACGGGGTCCACGCAGTATTTT,TRBJ2-3,NA,NA,TRBV4-1
CASSPRDRGRGEKLFF,TGTGCCAGCAGCCCCCGGGACAGGGGGCGAGGTGAAAAACTGTTTTTT,TRBJ1-4,TRBD1,NA,TRBV7-6
CASSVQGRGEQFF,TGTGCCAGCAGTGTACAGGGAAGGGGTGAGCAGTTCTTC,TRBJ2-1,NA,few,TRBV6-1
CASSLEVYGYTF,TGTGCCAGCAGCTTGGAGGTCTATGGCTACACCTTC,TRBJ1-2,NA,few,TRBV5-5
CASSQGASGSRTGELFF,TGCGCCAGCAGCCAGGGAGCTAGCGGGAGTAGGACCGGGGAGCTGTTTTTT,TRBJ2-2,TRBD2,NA,TRBV4-3
CASSHITRGLGINEKLFF,TGTGCCAGCAGCCACATTACTAGGGGGCTCGGGATAAATGAAAAACTGTTTTTT,TRBJ1-4,TRBD1,few,TRBV12-3/TRBV12-4
CSATTDSYNEQFF,TGCAGTGCTACGACAGACTCCTACAATGAGCAGTTCTTC,TRBJ2-1,NA,few,TRBV20-1
CASSRPAYEQYF,TGTGCCAGCTCACGACCCGCCTACGAGCAGTACTTC,TRBJ2-7,NA,NA,TRBV18
CASSLLAGVSETQYF,TGCGCCAGCAGCTTACTAGCGGGAGTTTCGGAGACCCAGTACTTC,TRBJ2-5,TRBD2,many,TRBV5-1
CSARVSTGNSYNEQFF,TGCAGTGCTAGAGTCTCGACAGGGAACTCCTACAATGAGCAGTTCTTC,TRBJ2-1,TRBD1,few,TRBV20-1
CASSLVSSYNEQFF,TGTGCCAGCAGTTTAGTTAGCTCCTACAATGAGCAGTTCTTC,TRBJ2-1,NA,many,TRBV7-9
CASSLYREPMYYNEQFF,TGTGCCAGCAGCCTCTACAGGGAACCCATGTACTACAATGAGCAGTTCTTC,TRBJ2-1,NA,NA,TRBV7-9
CATSRGGTSAYEQYF,TGTGCCACCAGCAGAGGGGGGACTAGCGCCTACGAGCAGTACTTC,TRBJ2-7,TRBD2,few,TRBV15
CASSLISITDTQYF,TGTGCCAGCAGTTTAATAAGCATCACAGATACGCAGTATTTT,TRBJ2-3,NA,few,TRBV12-3/TRBV12-4
CASSYSGNSYNEQFF,TGTGCCAGCAGTTATAGCGGGAACTCCTACAATGAGCAGTTCTTC,TRBJ2-1,TRBD2,many,TRBV6-5
CSARVPGTYEQYF,TGCAGTGCTAGAGTCCCAGGAACCTACGAGCAGTACTTC,TRBJ2-7,NA,few,TRBV20-1
CASSFPLGNEQFF,TGTGCCAGCAGCTTCCCACTAGGTAATGAGCAGTTCTTC,TRBJ2-1,NA,few,TRBV7-2
CASSLVGMGTGELFF,TGTGCCAGCAGTTTAGTAGGGATGGGCACCGGGGAGCTGTTTTTT,TRBJ2-2,NA,NA,TRBV12-3/TRBV12-4
CSASPTITGREYEQYF,TGCAGTGCTAGTCCGACTATTACAGGGAGGGAGTACGAGCAGTACTTC,TRBJ2-7,NA,few,TRBV20-1
CASSTPLHRTLQETQYF,TGTGCCAGCTCAACTCCCCTACACAGGACCCTCCAAGAGACCCAGTACTTC,TRBJ2-5,NA,few,TRBV18
CASSGVGGGELFF,TGTGCCAGCAGTGGCGTCGGTGGCGGGGAGCTGTTTTTT,TRBJ2-2,NA,NA,TRBV25-1
CASSPRSLDTQYF,TGTGCCAGCAGCCCCCGTTCCTTAGATACGCAGTATTTT,TRBJ2-3,NA,many,TRBV9
CASSVADMGKETQYF,TGTGCCAGCAGCGTAGCGGACATGGGGAAAGAGACCCAGTACTTC,TRBJ2-5,NA,few,TRBV9
CASRSPWGQGIYGYTF,TGTGCCAGCAGAAGTCCCTGGGGACAGGGGATTTATGGCTACACCTTC,TRBJ1-2,TRBD1,NA,TRBV12-3/TRBV12-4
CASSSPRGLGYGYTF,TGTGCCAGCAGCTCACCCCGGGGTCTGGGCTATGGCTACACCTTC,TRBJ1-2,NA,NA,TRBV7-9
CASSIVSSYNEQFF,TGTGCCAGTAGTATAGTGAGCTCCTACAATGAGCAGTTCTTC,TRBJ2-1,NA,NA,TRBV19
CASSLELGRETQYF,TGCGCCAGCAGCTTGGAGTTAGGGCGGGAGACCCAGTACTTC,TRBJ2-5,NA,few,TRBV5-1
CSALQQSGANVLTF,TGCAGCGCTCTTCAACAGTCTGGGGCCAACGTCCTGACTTTC,TRBJ2-6,NA,NA,TRBV29-1
CASSQDWAGRGNTDTQYF,TGCGCCAGCAGCCAAGATTGGGCTGGCAGGGGGAACACAGATACGCAGTATTTT,TRBJ2-3,TRBD1,few,TRBV4-3
CASSIGPRRGRLIYEQYF,TGTGCCAGCAGCATCGGTCCCCGTCGGGGCAGGCTAATTTACGAGCAGTACTTC,TRBJ2-7,NA,NA,TRBV12-3/TRBV12-4
CASSLERGRTYEQYF,TGTGCCAGCAGTCTCGAGAGAGGGAGGACCTACGAGCAGTACTTC,TRBJ2-7,NA,few,TRBV12-3/TRBV12-4
CATSDPGRETQYF,TGTGCCACCAGTGATCCCGGGAGAGAGACCCAGTACTTC,TRBJ2-5,NA,NA,TRBV24-1
CASTEGTGKGGSYEQYF,TGTGCCAGCACCGAAGGGACAGGGAAAGGGGGCTCCTACGAGCAGTACTTC,TRBJ2-7,TRBD1,NA,TRBV6-4
CASSESGATEAFF,TGCGCCAGCAGTGAGTCAGGGGCCACTGAAGCTTTCTTT,TRBJ1-1,NA,many,TRBV10-1
CASSHPGHLASYNEQFF,TGTGCCAGCTCACACCCGGGACACCTAGCCTCCTACAATGAGCAGTTCTTC,TRBJ2-1,NA,NA,TRBV18
CASSVTTGTYEQYF,TGTGCCAGCAGCGTCACTACAGGGACCTACGAGCAGTACTTC,TRBJ2-7,NA,NA,TRBV11-2
CASSHWGPPYEQYF,TGCGCCAGCAGCCATTGGGGACCCCCTTACGAGCAGTACTTC,TRBJ2-7,NA,NA,TRBV5-1
CASSGRTSRGFEKLFF,TGTGCCAGCAGCGGCCGGACTTCCAGGGGGTTTGAAAAACTGTTTTTT,TRBJ1-4,TRBD1,few,TRBV2
CSVSAIQGSNEQYF,TGCAGCGTTTCCGCCATACAGGGGAGCAACGAGCAGTACTTC,TRBJ2-7,TRBD1,few,TRBV29-1
CASQGQLPYGYTF,TGTGCCAGTCAGGGACAGCTACCTTATGGCTACACCTTC,TRBJ1-2,TRBD1,NA,TRBV9
CASSQEGLAGGNEQFF,TGCGCCAGCAGCCAAGAAGGGCTAGCGGGAGGGAATGAGCAGTTCTTC,TRBJ2-1,TRBD2,NA,TRBV4-3
CASSPVSRGQGLGNSPLHF,TGTGCCAGCTCACCCGTCAGCCGCGGACAGGGGCTTGGTAATTCACCCCTCCACTTT,TRBJ1-6,TRBD1,NA,TRBV18
CASCSWVATDTQYF,TGTGCCAGCTGTTCCTGGGTAGCCACAGATACGCAGTATTTT,TRBJ2-3,NA,few,TRBV12-3/TRBV12-4
CASSLGAGTSGKQFF,TGTGCCAGCAGCTTGGGGGCCGGGACTAGCGGGAAGCAGTTCTTC,TRBJ2-1,TRBD2,few,TRBV7-2
CASSSYRGTGELFF,TGTGCCAGCAGCTCCTACAGGGGAACCGGGGAGCTGTTTTTT,TRBJ2-2,TRBD1,many,TRBV7-8